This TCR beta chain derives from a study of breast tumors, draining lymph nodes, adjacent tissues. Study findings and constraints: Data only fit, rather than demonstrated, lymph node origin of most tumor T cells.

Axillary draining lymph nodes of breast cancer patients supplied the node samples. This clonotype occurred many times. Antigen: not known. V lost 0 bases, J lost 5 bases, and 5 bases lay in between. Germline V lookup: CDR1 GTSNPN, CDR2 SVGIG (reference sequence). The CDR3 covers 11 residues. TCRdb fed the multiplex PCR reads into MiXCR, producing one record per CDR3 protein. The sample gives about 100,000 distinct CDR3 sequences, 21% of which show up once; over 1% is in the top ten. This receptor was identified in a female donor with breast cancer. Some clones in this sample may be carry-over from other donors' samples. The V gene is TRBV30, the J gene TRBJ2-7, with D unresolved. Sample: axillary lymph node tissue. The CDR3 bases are TGTGCCTGGAGTGTAGGAAACGAGCAGTACTTC. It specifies CAWSVGNEQYF. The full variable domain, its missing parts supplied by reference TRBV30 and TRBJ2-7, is SQTIHQWPATLVQPVGSPLSLECTVEGTSNPNLYWYRQAAGRGLQLLFYSVGIGQISSEVPQNLSASRPQDRQFILSSKKLLLSDSGFYLCAWSVGNEQYFGPGTRLTVT.